Each of the 2 T cell receptor beta chains below was sequenced from the same sample in a study of cytomegalovirus exposure and HLA in healthy donors. PCR used 60 Vbeta primers and 13 Jbeta primers. Profiling relied on immunoSEQ multiplex PCR, and the TCRdb table lists in-frame clones only, not all of them. The sample lists around 120,000 clones, around 70% occurring once. Sequencing used PBMCs. These receptors came from a man aged 40-49 years in good health and CMV-seropositive.

This clone turned up a few times. V usage is TRBV29-1 and J usage is TRBJ2-3; perhaps TRBD1 as D (6 bases). Germline loops: CDR1 SQVTM, CDR2 ANQGSEA. CDR3 size: 16 residues. V lost 5 bases to trimming and J lost 4 bases, with 22 bases between them. The CDR3 protein is CSVSILRAGVSDTQYF. In DNA form, the CDR3 reads TGCAGCGTTTCAATACTCAGGGCAGGGGTATCAGATACGCAGTATTTT.

This clone showed up just a few times. This rearrangement joins TRBV6-5 to TRBJ1-1; D is unclear. The V end lost 0 bases, the J end lost 4 bases, and 12 bases lay between the germline ends. This CDR3 region has 15 residues. CDR1 and CDR2 from the germline V gene are MNHEY and SVGAGI. CDR3 DNA: TGTGCCAGCAGTTACTCGCCCAGTCCCATCACTGAAGCTTTCTTT. Translation gives CASSYSPSPITEAFF.